These 18 T cell receptor beta chains were sequenced from one sample in a study of T-cell reconstitution after alpha-beta-depleted transplantation in children. Construction of the TCRbeta library involved unique molecular identifiers. TCRdb re-called the PCR reads with MiXCR, one entry per CDR3 protein. This table has some 400,000 distinct CDR3 sequences, about a fifth appearing once. Sequencing used PBMCs from the stem cell graft donor, obtained from the stem cell graft. All receptors derive from a human donor who donated a stem cell graft to a child with acute myeloid leukemia.

Many counts were recorded for this clonotype. The chain couples TRBV24-1 to TRBJ2-1, with 7 bases lining up with TRBD1. Germline V gene data show CDR1 as KGHDR and CDR2 as SFDVKD. V trimming: 4 bases; J trimming: 4 bases; junction bases outside the gene matches: 12. The CDR3 runs 17 residues. This CDR3 reads CATSDPILQGTYNEQFF. In DNA form, the CDR3 reads TGTGCCACCAGTGACCCCATTTTACAGGGGACATACAATGAGCAGTTCTTC.

In its sample, this clonotype was seen a few times. V is TRBV29-1 and J is TRBJ2-7, with TRBD2 matching 10 bases. CDR1 is SQVTM, CDR2 ANQGSEA, per germline. This CDR3 contains 15 residues. V shed 4 bases, J shed 5 bases, and the junction held 11 bases outside the gene matches. The chain's CDR3 is CSVARASGSSNEQYF. The CDR3 DNA follows: TGCAGCGTTGCCAGGGCTAGCGGGAGTTCCAACGAGCAGTACTTC.

The chain couples TRBV7-6 to TRBJ2-3; the match to TRBD2 covers 11 bases. In germline, CDR1 is SGHVS, CDR2 FNYEAQ. The V and J ends lost 5 bases and 4 bases, in that order; junction bases with no gene match: 8. This CDR3 contains 16 residues. In nucleotides, the CDR3 is TGTGCCAGCAGCACCCTACTAGCGGGAGAGGCAGATACGCAGTATTTT. It yields the protein CASSTLLAGEADTQYF. Full variable domain (rest looked up from reference TRBV7-6 and TRBJ2-3): GAGVSQSPRYKVTKRGQDVALRCDPISGHVSLYWYRQALGQGPEFLTYFNYEAQQDKSGLPNDRFSAERPEGSISTLTIQRTEQRDSAMYRCASSTLLAGEADTQYFGPGTRLTVL.

This chain connects TRBV25-1 to TRBJ2-5, with no clear D. This CDR3 is 13 amino acids long. The V gene lost 3 bases and the J gene lost 1 base, with 6 bases spanning the gap. Per the germline V gene, CDR1 is MGHDK and CDR2 is SYGVNS. CDR3 residues: CASSDSLQETQYF. CDR3 nucleotide sequence: TGTGCCAGCAGTGACAGCCTCCAAGAGACCCAGTACTTC.

This clonotype was recorded many times. V gene TRBV25-1 combines with J gene TRBJ2-7; TRBD1 matches 8 bases. V lost 4 bases and J lost 5; bases outside the gene matches: 7. The germline gives CDR1 MGHDK, CDR2 SYGVNS. The CDR3 is 14 amino acids. The CDR3 sequence: CASSGSTGEHEQYF. The CDR3 DNA sequence: TGTGCCAGCAGTGGATCGACAGGGGAACACGAGCAGTACTTC.

This clonotype was observed a handful of times. The chain couples TRBV24-1 to TRBJ1-5; 8 bases map to TRBD1. With V trimmed by 2 bases and J by 12 bases, 5 bases remained unmatched. The germline CDR1 and CDR2 sequences are KGHDR and SFDVKD. There are 13 residues in the CDR3. The CDR3 protein is CATSDSGTGHQHF. CDR3 sequence (DNA): TGTGCCACCAGTGATTCAGGGACAGGACACCAGCATTTT.

This clonotype came up many times. The chain combines TRBV20-1 with TRBJ1-6; D is possibly TRBD1 (5 bases). Looked up from germline, CDR1 is DFQATT and CDR2 is SNEGSKA (reference sequence). There are 14 residues in the CDR3. Trimming took off 3 bases at V and 9 bases at J, with 15 bases between the two ends. The CDR3 loop reads CSASRGQESSPLHF. The DNA for the CDR3 is TGCAGTGCTAGTAGGGGCCAAGAGTCTTCACCCCTCCACTTT.

The V gene is TRBV2, the J gene TRBJ2-7, with 10 positions matching TRBD2. Unmatched junction bases numbered 2, after V lost 2 bases and J lost 1 base. CDR1 is SNHLY and CDR2 is FYNNEI in the germline V gene. The CDR3 covers 15 residues. The CDR3: CASSESGRASYEQYF. For the CDR3, the DNA is TGTGCCAGCAGTGAAAGCGGGAGGGCATCCTACGAGCAGTACTTC.

This sequence joins TRBV12-3 or TRBV12-4 and TRBJ2-3; D unresolved. V was cut by 5 bases and J by 3 bases, with 15 bases left in between. The CDR3 is 15 amino acids. CDR3 in amino acids: CASSSRLQATDTQYF. The CDR3 DNA sequence: TGTGCCAGCAGTAGCAGACTCCAGGCTACAGATACGCAGTATTTT.

The sample holds a few counts of this clonotype. The chain uses TRBV5-1 and TRBJ2-3; 9 nucleotides align to TRBD1. Germline CDR1 reads SGHRS; CDR2 reads YFSETQ. V gave up 0 bases and J gave up 1 base; unmatched junction bases: 3. This CDR3 contains 16 residues. The CDR3 coding sequence is TGCGCCAGCAGCTTGGACAGGGGGCGCGGCACAGATACGCAGTATTTT. Translation gives CASSLDRGRGTDTQYF. The complete variable domain, with remaining parts taken from reference TRBV5-1 and TRBJ2-3, reads KAGVTQTPRYLIKTRGQQVTLSCSPISGHRSVSWYQQTPGQGLQFLFEYFSETQRNKGNFPGRFSGRQFSNSRSEMNVSTLELGDSALYLCASSLDRGRGTDTQYFGPGTRLTVL.

The chain links TRBV7-2 to TRBJ2-1; D not certain. Looked up from germline, CDR1 is SGHTA and CDR2 is FQGNSA. The CDR3 runs 16 residues. Trimming removed 0 bases at V and 0 bases at J, with 9 bases between. In DNA form, the CDR3 reads TGTGCCAGCAGCTTAGCCCTAGGAGCCTCCTACAATGAGCAGTTCTTC. Translation: CASSLALGASYNEQFF. Filled out from reference TRBV7-2 and TRBJ2-1, the complete variable domain reads GAGVSQSPSNKVTEKGKDVELRCDPISGHTALYWYRQSLGQGLEFLIYFQGNSAPDKSGLPSDRFSAERTGGSVSTLTIQRTQQEDSAVYLCASSLALGASYNEQFFGPGTRLTVL.

The table lists this clonotype with many counts. The chain recombines TRBV5-1 with TRBJ2-7; D is perhaps TRBD2 (5 bases). Between the trimmed V and J ends, which lost 5 bases and 0 bases, there was a span of 15 bases. CDR1 is SGHRS, CDR2 YFSETQ, per germline. CDR3 size: 15 residues. This CDR3 reads CASSMEDGSSYEQYF. Written as DNA, the CDR3 is TGCGCCAGCAGTATGGAGGACGGAAGCTCCTACGAGCAGTACTTC.

This clonotype came up many times. The chain is built from TRBV12-3 or TRBV12-4 and TRBJ2-1; 7 bases line up with TRBD2. The CDR3 runs 15 residues. After removal of 7 bases from V and 7 bases from J, the junction contained 13 bases not matched to a gene. The CDR3: CASTFGAGRKNEQFF. In DNA form, the CDR3 reads TGTGCCAGCACCTTCGGAGCGGGACGGAAGAATGAGCAGTTCTTC.

This clonotype was detected only a few times. The chain is built from TRBV9 and TRBJ2-7, with TRBD2 as a possible D gene (5 bases). V was trimmed by 0 bases and J by 4 bases, leaving 17 bases between them. Germline V gene sequence: CDR1 SGDLS, CDR2 YYNGEE. The length of the CDR3 is 16 residues. CDR3 coding DNA: TGTGCCAGCAGCGTAGGGGGTGGGAGCATGGGGTACGAGCAGTACTTC. This gives the protein CASSVGGGSMGYEQYF.

There are many counts of this clonotype. The rearrangement uses TRBV20-1 and TRBJ1-3; TRBD1 agrees at 10 bases. The V segment lost 5 bases and the J segment 2 bases; nucleotides outside the gene matches: 0. Germline CDR1 is DFQATT and CDR2 is SNEGSKA (reference sequence). This CDR3 spans 13 amino acids. In DNA form, the CDR3 reads TGCAGTGCTGGGACAGGGGCTGGAAACACCATATATTTT. As protein: CSAGTGAGNTIYF.

V usage is TRBV7-2 and J usage is TRBJ2-2, with no clear D. V lost 5 bases and J 0 bases, leaving 7 bases between the germline ends. Germline assignment: CDR1 SGHTA and CDR2 FQGNSA. The length of the CDR3 is 14 residues. CDR3 sequence reads: CASSRPANTGELFF. CDR3 bases: TGTGCCAGCAGCCGTCCAGCGAACACCGGGGAGCTGTTTTTT.

V and J are TRBV29-1 and TRBJ2-7; the D call may be TRBD1 or TRBD2 (5 bases each). The V and J ends lost 7 bases and 4 bases respectively, with 11 bases between them. The germline gives CDR1 SQVTM, CDR2 ANQGSEA. CDR3 length: 11 residues. CDR3 amino acids: CSAGPEYEQYF. The DNA of the CDR3 is TGCAGCGCGGGACCGGAATACGAGCAGTACTTC.

The chain uses TRBV3-1 and TRBJ2-7; D might be TRBD1 or TRBD2, each matching 5 bases. V was clipped by 6 bases and J by 2 bases, with 11 bases between them. Germline CDR1 and CDR2: LGHDT and YNNKEL (reference sequence). This CDR3 spans 13 amino acids. The CDR3 is CASSRGSAYEQYF. CDR3 in DNA: TGTGCCAGCAGTCGGGGCTCTGCCTACGAGCAGTACTTC.